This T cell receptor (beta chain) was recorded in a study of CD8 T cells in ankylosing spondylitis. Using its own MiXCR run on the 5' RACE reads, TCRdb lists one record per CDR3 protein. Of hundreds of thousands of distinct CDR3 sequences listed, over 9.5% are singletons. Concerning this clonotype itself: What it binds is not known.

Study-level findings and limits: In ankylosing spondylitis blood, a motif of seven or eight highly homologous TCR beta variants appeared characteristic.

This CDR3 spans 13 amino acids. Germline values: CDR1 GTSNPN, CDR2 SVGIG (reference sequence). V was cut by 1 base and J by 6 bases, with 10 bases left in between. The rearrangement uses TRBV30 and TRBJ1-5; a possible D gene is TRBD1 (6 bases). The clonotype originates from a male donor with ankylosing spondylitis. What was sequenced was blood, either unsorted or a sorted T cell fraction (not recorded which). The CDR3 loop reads CAWSEGVLQPQHF. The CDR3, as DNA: TGTGCCTGGAGTGAGGGGGTACTTCAGCCCCAGCATTTT.